This section outlines one TCR beta chain sequence together with its context. Its matching antigen is unknown. This specimen belongs to a study of cytomegalovirus exposure and HLA in healthy donors. Study-level findings and limits: First-cohort TCR clusters were later found to tend to co-occur in the 120 or so validation repertoires. Cytomegalovirus-associated status was assigned to about 150 TCR beta chains.

The repertoire was sequenced with immunoSEQ multiplex PCR; TCRdb's copy has only in-frame clones and lacks some. There are around 98,000 clones in the sample; 87% occur only once, and 6.3% lies in the top ten. The germline V gene encodes CDR1 SGHRS and CDR2 YFSETQ. The V end lost 4 bases, the J end lost 2 bases, and 13 bases lay between the germline ends. The CDR3 has 14 residues. Input material: PBMCs. The sequence derives from a man aged 18-30 years in good health and CMV-seropositive. The V and J genes are TRBV5-1 and TRBJ2-7; a possible D gene is TRBD1 (5 bases). The CDR3 loop is CASSPSQGTYEQYF. The CDR3 DNA reads as TGCGCCAGCAGCCCTTCCCAGGGAACCTACGAGCAGTACTTC.